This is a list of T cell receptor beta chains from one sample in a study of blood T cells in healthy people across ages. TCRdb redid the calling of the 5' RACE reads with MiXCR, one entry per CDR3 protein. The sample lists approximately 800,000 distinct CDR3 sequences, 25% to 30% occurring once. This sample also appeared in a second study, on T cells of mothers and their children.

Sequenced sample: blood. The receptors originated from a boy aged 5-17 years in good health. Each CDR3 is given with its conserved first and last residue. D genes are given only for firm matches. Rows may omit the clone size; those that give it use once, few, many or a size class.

CDR3: CAISEVYEQYF
DNA: TGTGCCATCAGTGAGGTATACGAGCAGTACTTC
V: TRBV10-3
length: 11
size: few
J: TRBJ2-7
D: NA

CDR3: CSVDGQGQGYTF
DNA: TGCAGCGTTGATGGGCAGGGTCAGGGCTACACCTTC
V: TRBV29-1
length: 12
size: once
J: TRBJ1-2
D: NA

CDR3: CASHYVGGEAFF
DNA: TGCGCCAGCCACTACGTTGGGGGTGAAGCTTTCTTT
V: TRBV5-1
length: 12
size: NA
J: TRBJ1-1
D: NA

CDR3: CASSFRLTSVTDTQYF
DNA: TGTGCCAGCAGTTTTCGTCTGACTAGCGTTACAGATACGCAGTATTTT
V: TRBV28
length: 16
size: NA
J: TRBJ2-3
D: TRBD2

CDR3: CASSRGRGPQHF
DNA: TGTGCCAGCAGTCGCGGCCGTGGGCCCCAGCATTTT
V: TRBV12-3/TRBV12-4
length: 12
size: NA
J: TRBJ1-5
D: NA

CDR3: CASRGTGANPDQPQHF
DNA: TGTGCCAGCAGGGGGACAGGGGCGAATCCCGATCAGCCCCAGCATTTT
V: TRBV2
length: 16
size: few
J: TRBJ1-5
D: TRBD1

CDR3: CASSDSDPSYNEQFF
DNA: TGTGCCAGCAGTGACTCAGACCCTTCCTACAATGAGCAGTTCTTC
V: TRBV2
length: 15
size: NA
J: TRBJ2-1
D: NA

CDR3: CSARDLDRGYGYTF
DNA: TGCAGTGCTAGAGATCTAGACAGGGGCTATGGCTACACCTTC
V: TRBV20-1
length: 14
size: few
J: TRBJ1-2
D: TRBD1

CDR3: CASSFRGHEQFF
DNA: TGTGCCAGCAGCTTCCGGGGCCATGAGCAGTTCTTC
V: TRBV11-2
length: 12
size: few
J: TRBJ2-1
D: NA

CDR3: CASSLLGSGNTICF
DNA: TGTGCCAGCAGTTTGCTGGGCTCTGGAAACACCATATGTTTT
V: TRBV25-1
length: 14
size: few
J: TRBJ1-3
D: NA

CDR3: CAISPVGVNQPQHF
DNA: TGTGCCATCAGCCCCGTAGGGGTGAATCAGCCCCAGCATTTT
V: TRBV10-3
length: 14
size: NA
J: TRBJ1-5
D: NA

CDR3: CASSSGGQGNNEQFF
DNA: TGTGCCAGCAGCTCGGGCGGACAGGGGAATAATGAGCAGTTCTTC
V: TRBV9
length: 15
size: NA
J: TRBJ2-1
D: TRBD1

CDR3: CASSLRWLRTTNEKLFF
DNA: TGCGCCAGCAGCCTCCGATGGCTCCGGACAACTAATGAAAAACTGTTTTTT
V: TRBV4-1
length: 17
size: NA
J: TRBJ1-4
D: NA

CDR3: CASSLGPGGNEKLFF
DNA: TGCGCCAGCAGCTTGGGGCCAGGGGGAAATGAAAAACTGTTTTTT
V: TRBV5-1
length: 15
size: few
J: TRBJ1-4
D: TRBD1

CDR3: CSAEGVQGRRNTEAFF
DNA: TGCAGTGCTGAGGGGGTGCAGGGTAGGAGGAACACTGAAGCTTTCTTT
V: TRBV20-1
length: 16
size: NA
J: TRBJ1-1
D: NA

CDR3: CSVEVRLETQYF
DNA: TGCAGTGTGGAGGTCCGGCTAGAGACCCAGTACTTC
V: TRBV20-1
length: 12
size: NA
J: TRBJ2-5
D: NA

CDR3: CASRLGRTGQNEQYF
DNA: TGTGCAAGTCGCTTGGGGAGGACAGGGCAGAACGAGCAGTACTTC
V: TRBV12-2
length: 15
size: NA
J: TRBJ2-7
D: NA

CDR3: CASSQGPSYSYEQYF
DNA: TGTGCCAGCAGCCAAGGCCCCAGCTACTCCTACGAGCAGTACTTC
V: TRBV3-1
length: 15
size: NA
J: TRBJ2-7
D: NA

CDR3: CASSQRTSGVRDTQYF
DNA: TGTGCCAGCAGCCAGAGGACTAGCGGGGTTCGAGATACGCAGTATTTT
V: TRBV3-1
length: 16
size: NA
J: TRBJ2-3
D: TRBD2

CDR3: CASSLDRAGWNEQFF
DNA: TGTGCCAGCAGCTTAGATCGGGCCGGGTGGAATGAGCAGTTCTTC
V: TRBV11-2
length: 15
size: NA
J: TRBJ2-1
D: NA

CDR3: CASKDQAYNEQFF
DNA: TGTGCCAGCAAGGACCAAGCCTACAATGAGCAGTTCTTC
V: TRBV7-9
length: 13
size: NA
J: TRBJ2-1
D: NA

CDR3: CASGPGGNYGYTF
DNA: TGTGCTAGTGGTCCGGGAGGGAACTATGGCTACACCTTC
V: TRBV12-5
length: 13
size: few
J: TRBJ1-2
D: NA

CDR3: CASGERTGFTDTQYF
DNA: TGTGCCAGCGGAGAACGGACAGGGTTCACGGATACGCAGTATTTT
V: TRBV28
length: 15
size: NA
J: TRBJ2-3
D: TRBD1

CDR3: CASSSDGDSGNTIYF
DNA: TGCGCCAGCAGCTCCGACGGAGACTCTGGAAACACCATATATTTT
V: TRBV5-1
length: 15
size: NA
J: TRBJ1-3
D: NA

CDR3: CSVEWRARDNEQFF
DNA: TGCAGCGTGGAGTGGCGGGCTCGAGACAATGAGCAGTTCTTC
V: TRBV29-1
length: 14
size: NA
J: TRBJ2-1
D: NA

CDR3: CASRKPDSSTYNEQFF
DNA: TGTGCCAGCCGAAAACCCGACAGTTCGACCTACAATGAGCAGTTCTTC
V: TRBV5-4
length: 16
size: few
J: TRBJ2-1
D: NA

CDR3: CASSRHREGEAFF
DNA: TGTGCCAGCAGTCGCCACAGGGAGGGTGAAGCTTTCTTT
V: TRBV6-5
length: 13
size: few
J: TRBJ1-1
D: NA

CDR3: CASSQTGTAYGYTF
DNA: TGTGCCAGCAGTCAAACCGGGACGGCCTATGGCTACACCTTC
V: TRBV12-3/TRBV12-4
length: 14
size: NA
J: TRBJ1-2
D: NA

CDR3: CASRAIRESYEQYF
DNA: TGCGCCAGCAGAGCTATACGGGAGTCCTACGAGCAGTACTTC
V: TRBV5-1
length: 14
size: few
J: TRBJ2-7
D: NA

CDR3: CAGSTGGGATDTQYF
DNA: TGTGCCGGCAGCACTGGGGGGGGAGCCACAGATACGCAGTATTTT
V: TRBV9
length: 15
size: few
J: TRBJ2-3
D: TRBD2

CDR3: CASSGDRGTNEKLFF
DNA: TGTGCCAGCAGCGGGGACAGGGGGACTAATGAAAAACTGTTTTTT
V: TRBV2
length: 15
size: NA
J: TRBJ1-4
D: TRBD1

CDR3: CASSLVSGATGELFF
DNA: TGTGCCAGCAGCTTAGTTAGCGGAGCTACCGGGGAGCTGTTTTTT
V: TRBV7-2
length: 15
size: NA
J: TRBJ2-2
D: NA

CDR3: CSVAGRNYGYTF
DNA: TGCAGCGTTGCGGGGAGAAACTATGGCTACACCTTC
V: TRBV29-1
length: 12
size: few
J: TRBJ1-2
D: NA

CDR3: CTSSLDLGTAESQFF
DNA: TGTACCAGCAGCTTAGATCTGGGGACAGCAGAATCCCAGTTCTTC
V: TRBV11-2
length: 15
size: NA
J: TRBJ2-1
D: TRBD1

CDR3: CASSLGDPLSPLHF
DNA: TGCGCCAGCAGCTTGGGTGACCCCCTGTCACCCCTCCACTTT
V: TRBV5-1
length: 14
size: NA
J: TRBJ1-6
D: NA

CDR3: CASSTGVRETQYF
DNA: TGTGCCAGCAGCACAGGGGTTCGGGAGACCCAGTACTTC
V: TRBV11-2
length: 13
size: NA
J: TRBJ2-5
D: TRBD1

CDR3: CASSLGPDTQYF
DNA: TGTGCCAGCAGCTTAGGGCCAGATACGCAGTATTTT
V: TRBV28
length: 12
size: many
J: TRBJ2-3
D: NA

CDR3: CASSSPRSQASYEQYF
DNA: TGTGCCAGCAGCTCCCCAAGGAGTCAAGCCTCCTACGAGCAGTACTTC
V: TRBV11-2
length: 16
size: NA
J: TRBJ2-7
D: NA

CDR3: CASSSGQGTTTEAFF
DNA: TGCGCCAGCAGCTCGGGACAGGGAACGACCACTGAAGCTTTCTTT
V: TRBV5-1
length: 15
size: few
J: TRBJ1-1
D: TRBD1

CDR3: CASSSMDRGLYEQYF
DNA: TGTGCCAGCAGCTCGATGGACAGGGGGCTCTACGAGCAGTACTTC
V: TRBV7-2
length: 15
size: few
J: TRBJ2-7
D: TRBD1

CDR3: CAIRGDRSNEKLFF
DNA: TGTGCCATCAGGGGGGACAGATCCAATGAAAAACTGTTTTTT
V: TRBV10-3
length: 14
size: NA
J: TRBJ1-4
D: TRBD1

CDR3: CASSEGGSIQETQYF
DNA: TGCGCCAGCAGTGAAGGGGGATCTATTCAAGAGACCCAGTACTTC
V: TRBV10-1
length: 15
size: NA
J: TRBJ2-5
D: NA

CDR3: CATSSLGAGELFF
DNA: TGTGCCACCAGCAGCCTGGGGGCCGGGGAGCTGTTTTTT
V: TRBV15
length: 13
size: NA
J: TRBJ2-2
D: NA

CDR3: CSAATGKDEQYF
DNA: TGCAGCGCCGCGACAGGGAAAGACGAGCAGTACTTC
V: TRBV29-1
length: 12
size: NA
J: TRBJ2-7
D: TRBD1

CDR3: CASSLDLGGGKETQYF
DNA: TGCGCCAGCAGCTTGGATCTTGGGGGGGGCAAAGAGACCCAGTACTTC
V: TRBV5-1
length: 16
size: once
J: TRBJ2-5
D: NA

CDR3: CASSQALAGPYEQYF
DNA: TGTGCCAGCAGCCAAGCATTGGCCGGACCCTACGAGCAGTACTTC
V: TRBV14
length: 15
size: few
J: TRBJ2-7
D: NA

CDR3: CSVVQGSYEQYF
DNA: TGCAGCGTTGTGCAGGGGTCCTACGAGCAGTACTTC
V: TRBV29-1
length: 12
size: few
J: TRBJ2-7
D: NA

CDR3: CSARLGQGVSNGYTF
DNA: TGCAGTGCTAGACTGGGACAGGGGGTCTCGAATGGCTACACCTTC
V: TRBV20-1
length: 15
size: few
J: TRBJ1-2
D: TRBD1

CDR3: CASSPQAHEQYF
DNA: TGTGCCAGCAGCCCCCAGGCCCACGAGCAGTACTTC
V: TRBV7-9
length: 12
size: NA
J: TRBJ2-7
D: NA

CDR3: CANSPGTDPGNTINF
DNA: TGTGCCAACTCACCAGGGACAGACCCTGGAAACACCATAAATTTT
V: TRBV18
length: 15
size: NA
J: TRBJ1-3
D: TRBD1

CDR3: CASSVSGGVGDTQYF
DNA: TGTGCCAGCAGCGTATCAGGCGGGGTTGGAGATACGCAGTATTTT
V: TRBV9
length: 15
size: NA
J: TRBJ2-3
D: NA